This T cell receptor beta chain comes out of a study of blood T cell repertoires in COVID-19. Trimming took off 4 bases at V and 0 bases at J, with 15 bases between the two ends. The CDR3 consists of 17 residues. Germline loops: CDR1 MGHRA, CDR2 YSYEKL. Here immunoSEQ multiplex PCR was the method, and the copy in TCRdb shows in-frame clones only, minus some. Of roughly 290,000 clones listed, under 85% are singletons. Followed longitudinally, the Seattle patients had been enrolled during active infection. Sequences were obtained from peripheral blood. The rearrangement uses TRBV4-1 and TRBJ1-4; D remains unclear. The TCR comes from a human donor with COVID-19, enrolled during active disease. The donor label of this sample is uncertain. DNA for the CDR3: TGCGCCAGCAGCCCTCGATCAGGAAGTTCAACTAATGAAAAACTGTTTTTT. This sequence encodes CASSPRSGSSTNEKLFF.